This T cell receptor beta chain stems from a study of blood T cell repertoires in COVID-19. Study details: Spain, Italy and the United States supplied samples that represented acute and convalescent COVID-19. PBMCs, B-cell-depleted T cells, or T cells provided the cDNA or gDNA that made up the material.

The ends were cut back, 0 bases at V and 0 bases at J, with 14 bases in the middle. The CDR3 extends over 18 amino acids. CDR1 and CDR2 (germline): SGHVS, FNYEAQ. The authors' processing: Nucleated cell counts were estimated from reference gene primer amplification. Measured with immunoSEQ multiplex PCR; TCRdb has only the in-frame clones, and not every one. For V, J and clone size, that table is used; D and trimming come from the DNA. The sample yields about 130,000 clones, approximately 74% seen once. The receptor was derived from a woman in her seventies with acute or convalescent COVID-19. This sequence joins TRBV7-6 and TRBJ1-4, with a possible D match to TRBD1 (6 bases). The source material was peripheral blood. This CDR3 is CASSLAIGQRTTNEKLFF. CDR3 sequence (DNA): TGTGCCAGCAGCTTAGCCATAGGACAGCGAACAACTAATGAAAAACTGTTTTTT. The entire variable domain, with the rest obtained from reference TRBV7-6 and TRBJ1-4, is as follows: GAGVSQSPRYKVTKRGQDVALRCDPISGHVSLYWYRQALGQGPEFLTYFNYEAQQDKSGLPNDRFSAERPEGSISTLTIQRTEQRDSAMYRCASSLAIGQRTTNEKLFFGSGTQLSVL.